This entry describes one T cell receptor beta chain. This sample was taken from a study of shared clonotypes between healthy human individuals. From CD4+ cells came CD45RA+ naive and CD45RA-negative memory subsets. Sequenced by immunoSEQ multiplex PCR; TCRdb stores in-frame clones only, minus some. Of hundreds of thousands of clones in the sample, approximately 95% were seen once. The CDR3 contains 13 residues. V was pared by 5 bases and J by 9 bases, with 14 bases between. Germline V gene lookup returns CDR1 PRHDT and CDR2 FYEKMQ (reference sequence). The source material was naive CD4+ T cells sorted from blood. Specified subset: CD45RA+ positively selected. The receptor comes from a woman aged 25 to 39 in good health. The chain links TRBV13 to TRBJ2-1; no clear D. CDR3 sequence reads: CASSRPSLGEQFF. CDR3 DNA: TGTGCCAGCAGCCGGCCTTCATTGGGTGAGCAGTTCTTC.